Below, 17 T cell receptor beta chains from the same sample are listed, as sequenced in a study of T cell repertoires in cytomegalovirus infection. TCRdb reanalysed the reads using MiXCR and keeps one entry per CDR3 protein. The sample yields some 71,000 distinct CDR3 sequences, about 26% seen once. These TCRs are of unknown antigen specificity. The sequencing here drew on CD8+ T cells from cultured PBMCs, taken from culture after CMV antigen stimulation. The receptors shown here come from a human donor in good health (CMV status not recorded). Some clones in this sample may be carry-over from other donors' samples.

In this sample, this clonotype turned up a few times. The genes are TRBV12-3 or TRBV12-4 and TRBJ2-3; 14 bases agree with TRBD2. The V and J ends lost 5 bases and 6 bases, in that order; junction bases with no gene match: 7. The CDR3 is made up of 16 amino acids. CDR3 in DNA: TGTGCCAGCAGTCCCCGACTAGCGGGAGGGCCGGATACGCAGTATTTT. Its translation: CASSPRLAGGPDTQYF.

Comments on this clonotype: Since the CDR3 does not end with the conserved phenylalanine or tryptophan, this likely comes from a read error. The chain joins TRBV4-1 to TRBJ2-3, with 11 bases that match TRBD2. Losses at the gene ends were 0 bases for V and 2 bases for J; bases not matched to a gene: 7. The CDR3 contains 18 residues. The germline gives CDR1 MGHRA, CDR2 YSYEKL. In nucleotides, the CDR3 is TGCGCCAGCAGCCAAGACGACGGGACTAGCGGACCCACAGATACGCAGTATGTT. This codes for CASSQDDGTSGPTDTQYV.

This clonotype was detected only a few times. The chain joins TRBV7-9 to TRBJ2-3, with TRBD1 matching 7 bases. Unmatched junction bases numbered 11, after V lost 8 bases and J lost 0 bases. The CDR3 contains 16 residues. Per germline, CDR1 SEHNR and CDR2 FQNEAQ (reference sequence). The CDR3 coding sequence is TGTGCCAGCTGGAGACCGGGACAGACGAGCACAGATACGCAGTATTTT. As protein: CASWRPGQTSTDTQYF.

V usage is TRBV12-3 or TRBV12-4 and J usage is TRBJ1-5; D unresolved. V lost 5 bases to trimming and J lost 5 bases, with 10 bases between them. There are 13 residues in the CDR3. As DNA, the CDR3 is TGTGCCAGCAGTCCAGGTCCCCATCAGCCCCAGCATTTT. The encoded protein is CASSPGPHQPQHF.

This clonotype has at least ten counts. CDR3 amino acids: CASRRGREKNTEAFF. The DNA for the CDR3 is TGTGCCAGCAGGCGAGGTCGTGAGAAAAACACTGAAGCTTTCTTT. The chain has TRBV27 and TRBJ1-1; D remains ambiguous. The CDR3 has 15 residues. Trimming left V 6 bases short and J 2 bases short, with 16 bases between. Germline assignment: CDR1 MNHEY and CDR2 SMNVEV (reference sequence).

V gene TRBV10-3 combines with J gene TRBJ2-7; 10 nucleotides agree with TRBD1. The CDR3 totals 14 residues. After removal of 8 bases from V and 5 bases from J, the junction contained 9 bases not matched to a gene. Germline values: CDR1 ENHRY, CDR2 SYGVKD. DNA of the CDR3: TGTGCCATCTCCACCGGGACAGGGGCCCACGAGCAGTACTTC. It specifies CAISTGTGAHEQYF.

The chain is built from TRBV20-1 and TRBJ2-4, with D perhaps TRBD1 or TRBD2 (5 bases each). Germline V gene lookup returns CDR1 DFQATT and CDR2 SNEGSKA (reference sequence). V lost 6 bases and J 8 bases, leaving 14 bases between the germline ends. The CDR3 sequence is 12 residues long. The CDR3 nucleotides read TGCAGTGCGAACCGGGACCTAGACATTCAGTACTTC. Protein product: CSANRDLDIQYF.

Only one count was recorded for this clonotype. The V and J genes are TRBV24-1 and TRBJ1-3; 10 bases are a match to TRBD1. The J segment lost 9 bases and the V segment lost 9 bases, leaving 10 bases of the junction unmatched. Per germline, CDR1 KGHDR and CDR2 SFDVKD. CDR3 size: 14 residues. The DNA for the CDR3 is TGTGCCACCCCCCGGGACAGGGGCTTTGGCACCATATATTTT. This translates into CATPRDRGFGTIYF.

This clonotype was seen a few times. J is TRBJ1-1 and V is TRBV7-6, with D perhaps TRBD1 (5 bases). The CDR3 runs 15 residues. The V end lost 2 bases, the J end lost 1 base, and 11 bases lay between the germline ends. The germline V gene encodes CDR1 SGHVS and CDR2 FNYEAQ. The CDR3 is CASSLNLGPNTEAFF. Written as DNA, the CDR3 is TGTGCCAGCAGCTTAAATTTGGGGCCGAACACTGAAGCTTTCTTT.

As to this clonotype: It may be a read error: a sequence one base away is much more abundant. The chain is built from TRBV24-1 and TRBJ2-3; no clear D. This CDR3 has 15 residues. Germline V CDR1 and CDR2: KGHDR, SFDVKD. Trimming took off 3 bases at V and 8 bases at J, with 17 bases between the two ends. CDR3 bases: TGTGCCACCAGTGATATGGTCGTCGCACCGGGTACGCAGTATTTT. This gives the protein CATSDMVVAPGTQYF.

V gene TRBV6-2 or TRBV6-3 combines with J gene TRBJ1-1; D gene unclear. CDR1 MNHEY and CDR2 SVGEGT come from the germline V gene. The length of the CDR3 is 13 residues. Between the trimmed V and J ends, which lost 8 bases and 0 bases, there was a span of 10 bases. The CDR3 region is CASGRFMNTEAFF. The CDR3 DNA is TGTGCCAGCGGAAGGTTTATGAACACTGAAGCTTTCTTT.

This chain joins TRBV27 and TRBJ1-5; maybe TRBD1 (5 bases). Trimming pared 6 bases from V and 3 bases from J, leaving 12 bases between. The CDR3 has 14 residues. Germline V gene data show CDR1 as MNHEY and CDR2 as SMNVEV (reference sequence). DNA of the CDR3: TGTGCCAGCAGCCCTGGACAAGTCAATCAGCCCCAGCATTTT. Translation gives CASSPGQVNQPQHF.

This clonotype was found many times. V is TRBV2 and J is TRBJ2-7; D assignment may be TRBD1 or TRBD2 (6 bases each). This CDR3 is built from 13 residues. The germline CDR1 and CDR2 sequences are SNHLY and FYNNEI. The germline V and J ends were trimmed by 8 bases and 6 bases, with 17 bases remaining between them. The CDR3 DNA is TGTGCCAGCGACCGGGGGCACCCCTCCGAGCAGTACTTC. It encodes CASDRGHPSEQYF. Drawing the rest from reference TRBV2 and TRBJ2-7, the complete variable domain is EPEVTQTPSHQVTQMGQEVILRCVPISNHLYFYWYRQILGQKVEFLVSFYNNEISEKSEIFDDQFSVERPDGSNFTLKIRSTKLEDSAMYFCASDRGHPSEQYFGPGTRLTVT.

The chain uses TRBV6-1 and TRBJ1-1, with no clear D. Deletions cut 2 bases from V and 8 bases from J, with 9 bases between. Germline-derived CDR1 and CDR2 are MNHNS and SASEGT. The CDR3 contains 12 residues. CDR3 amino acids: CASSELREEAFF. DNA of the CDR3: TGTGCCAGCAGTGAATTAAGGGAAGAAGCTTTCTTT.

This clonotype has just a few counts. This chain joins TRBV7-2 and TRBJ1-6; D is unresolved. The CDR3 consists of 14 residues. With 1 base removed from V and 4 bases from J, the gap between germline ends came to 5 bases. Germline V gene lookup returns CDR1 SGHTA and CDR2 FQGNSA. The CDR3, as DNA: TGTGCCAGCAGCTTAGATGGGTATAATTCACCCCTCCACTTT. Translated, it gives CASSLDGYNSPLHF.

The chain joins TRBV20-1 to TRBJ1-3; D is undetermined. CDR1 and CDR2 from the germline V gene are DFQATT and SNEGSKA (reference sequence). V was clipped by 6 bases and J by 1 base, with 10 bases between them. This CDR3 is 13 amino acids long. The chain's CDR3 is CSAQGRSGNTIYF. Written as DNA, the CDR3 is TGCAGTGCCCAAGGACGGTCTGGAAACACCATATATTTT.

The rearrangement links TRBV12-3 or TRBV12-4 to TRBJ2-5, with TRBD1 matching 7 bases. The CDR3 length is 15 residues. The V gene end was trimmed by 10 bases and the J gene end by 5 bases; junction bases not matched to a gene: 16. The CDR3, as DNA: TGTGCCAACAATTCCGGACAGGTCGAGTCCGAGACCCAGTACTTC. Translated: CANNSGQVESETQYF.